This TCR beta chain was profiled in a study of control samples from healthy donors and cancer patients. TCRdb keeps only in-frame clones here, not all; method: immunoSEQ multiplex PCR. The table includes about 180,000 clones, 90% detected once. CDR3 length equals 13 residues. Germline CDR1 reads SGHRS; CDR2 reads YFSETQ. V was pared by 4 bases and J by 7 bases, with 3 bases of the junction left unmatched. The source of this sequence is a woman aged 50 to 60 in good health. The sequencing input was blood. This chain joins TRBV5-1 and TRBJ1-4; TRBD1 matches at 8 bases. The CDR3 nucleotides read TGCGCCAGCAGCGTTGGACAGGGTGAAAAACTGTTTTTT. Amino acid sequence: CASSVGQGEKLFF.